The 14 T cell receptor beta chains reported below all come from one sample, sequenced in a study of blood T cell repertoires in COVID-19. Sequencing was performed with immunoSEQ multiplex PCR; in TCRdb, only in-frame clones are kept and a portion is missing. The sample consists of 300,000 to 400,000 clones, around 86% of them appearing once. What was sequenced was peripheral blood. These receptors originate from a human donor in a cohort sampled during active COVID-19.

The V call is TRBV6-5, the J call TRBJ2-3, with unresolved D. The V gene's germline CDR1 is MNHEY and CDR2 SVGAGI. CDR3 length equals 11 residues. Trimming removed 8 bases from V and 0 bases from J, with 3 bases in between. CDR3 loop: CASSSTDTQYF. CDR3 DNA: TGTGCCAGCTCTAGCACAGATACGCAGTATTTT.

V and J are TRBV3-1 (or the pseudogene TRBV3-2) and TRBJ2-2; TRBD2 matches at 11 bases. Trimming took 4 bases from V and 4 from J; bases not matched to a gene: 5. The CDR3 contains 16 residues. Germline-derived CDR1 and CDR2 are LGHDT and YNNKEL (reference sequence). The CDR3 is CASSLSGRAGTGELFF. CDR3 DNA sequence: TGTGCCAGCAGCCTTAGCGGGAGGGCTGGCACCGGGGAGCTGTTTTTT.

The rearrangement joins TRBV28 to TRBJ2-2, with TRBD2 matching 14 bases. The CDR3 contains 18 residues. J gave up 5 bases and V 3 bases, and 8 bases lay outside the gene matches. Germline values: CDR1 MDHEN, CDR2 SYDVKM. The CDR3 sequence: CASSFLGLAGVATGELFF. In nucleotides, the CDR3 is TGTGCCAGCAGTTTCTTGGGACTAGCGGGAGTTGCAACCGGGGAGCTGTTTTTT.

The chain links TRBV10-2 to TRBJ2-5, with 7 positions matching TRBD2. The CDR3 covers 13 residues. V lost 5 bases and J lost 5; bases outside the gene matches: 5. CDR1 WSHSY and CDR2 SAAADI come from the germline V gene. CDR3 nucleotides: TGCGCCAGCAGTATGGGGGGGGAGGAGACCCAGTACTTC. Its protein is CASSMGGEETQYF.

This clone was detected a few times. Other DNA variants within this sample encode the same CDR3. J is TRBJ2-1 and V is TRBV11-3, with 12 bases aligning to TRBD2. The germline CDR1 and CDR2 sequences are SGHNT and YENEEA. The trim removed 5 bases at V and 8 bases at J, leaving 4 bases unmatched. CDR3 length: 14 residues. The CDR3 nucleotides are TGTGCCAGCAGCCTAGCGGGAGGGGACGATGAGCAGTTCTTC. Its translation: CASSLAGGDDEQFF.

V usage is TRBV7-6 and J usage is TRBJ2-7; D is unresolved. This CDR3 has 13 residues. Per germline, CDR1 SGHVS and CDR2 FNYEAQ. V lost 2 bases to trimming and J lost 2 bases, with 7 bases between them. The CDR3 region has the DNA TGTGCCAGCAGCTTAAACGGTCCCTACGAGCAGTACTTC. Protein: CASSLNGPYEQYF.

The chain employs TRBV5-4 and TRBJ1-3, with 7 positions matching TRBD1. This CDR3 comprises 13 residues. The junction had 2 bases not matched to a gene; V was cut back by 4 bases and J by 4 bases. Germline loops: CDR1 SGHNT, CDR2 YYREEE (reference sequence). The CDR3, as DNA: TGTGCCAGCAGCCTGGGACAGGGAAACACCATATATTTT. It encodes CASSLGQGNTIYF.

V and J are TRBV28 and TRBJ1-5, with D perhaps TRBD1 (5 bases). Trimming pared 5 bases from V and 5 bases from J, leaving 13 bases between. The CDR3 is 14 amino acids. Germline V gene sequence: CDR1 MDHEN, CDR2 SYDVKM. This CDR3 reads CASSPDGDYQPQHF. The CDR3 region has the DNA TGTGCCAGCAGTCCAGACGGGGACTATCAGCCCCAGCATTTT.

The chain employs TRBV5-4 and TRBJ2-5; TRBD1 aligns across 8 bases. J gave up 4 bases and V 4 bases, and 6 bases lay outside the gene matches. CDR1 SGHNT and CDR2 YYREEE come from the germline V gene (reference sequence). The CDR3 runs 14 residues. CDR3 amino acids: CASSRPGTGETQYF. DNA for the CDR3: TGTGCCAGCAGCCGCCCCGGGACAGGAGAGACCCAGTACTTC.

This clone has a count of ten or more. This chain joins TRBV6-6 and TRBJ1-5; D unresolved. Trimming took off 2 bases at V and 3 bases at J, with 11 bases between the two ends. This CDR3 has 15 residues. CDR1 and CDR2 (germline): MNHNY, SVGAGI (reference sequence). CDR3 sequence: CASSYPGGHNQPQHF. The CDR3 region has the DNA TGTGCCAGCAGTTACCCGGGAGGGCACAATCAGCCCCAGCATTTT.

The CDR3 DNA reads TGTGCCAGCTCATTAACCGGGACAGGGGAAGAGGAGAATTCACCCCTCCACTTT. It translates to CASSLTGTGEEENSPLHF. V and J are TRBV18 and TRBJ1-6; 10 nucleotides align to TRBD1. CDR1 and CDR2 (germline): KGHSH, LQKENI. Unmatched junction bases numbered 14, after V lost 5 bases and J lost 7 bases. This CDR3 spans 18 amino acids.

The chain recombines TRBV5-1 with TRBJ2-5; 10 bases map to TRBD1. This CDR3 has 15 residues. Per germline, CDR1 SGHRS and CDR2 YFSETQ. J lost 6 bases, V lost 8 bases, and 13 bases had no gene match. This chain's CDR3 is CASSLGTGEVQTQYF. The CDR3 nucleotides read TGCGCCAGTTCCCTCGGGACAGGGGAGGTTCAGACCCAGTACTTC.

This CDR3 reads CASSPGNQETQYF. CDR3 DNA: TGTGCCAGCTCACCAGGCAACCAAGAGACCCAGTACTTC. The V call is TRBV18, the J call TRBJ2-5; D is ambiguous. The CDR3 totals 13 residues. Trimming removed 2 bases at V and 0 bases at J, with 4 bases between. Germline CDR1 KGHSH, CDR2 LQKENI.

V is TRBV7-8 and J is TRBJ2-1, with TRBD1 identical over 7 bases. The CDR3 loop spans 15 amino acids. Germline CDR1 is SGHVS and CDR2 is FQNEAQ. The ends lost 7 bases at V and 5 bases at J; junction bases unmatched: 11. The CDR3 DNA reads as TGTGCCAGCAACTTGCGACAGGGAGCAAACAATGAGCAGTTCTTC. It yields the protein CASNLRQGANNEQFF. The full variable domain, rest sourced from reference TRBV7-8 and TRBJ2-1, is GAGVSQSPRYKVAKRGQDVALRCDPISGHVSLFWYQQALGQGPEFLTYFQNEAQLDKSGLPSDRFFAERPEGSVSTLKIQRTQQEDSAVYLCASNLRQGANNEQFFGPGTRLTVL.